One T cell receptor (beta chain) is described in this entry. Starting material of around 460 ng total RNA yielded TCR beta cDNA via a constant-region primer. Libraries for TCR beta were built through three nested multiplex PCR rounds, which together made up a slightly modified ARM-PCR procedure. In the first two PCR rounds, TRBV1-TRBV30 forward primers were paired with a C-beta reverse primer, and each round lasted approximately 10 cycles. TCRdb itself ran the multiplex PCR reads through MiXCR, one entry per CDR3 protein. The table has 310,000 or so distinct CDR3 sequences, around 50% seen once. Extraction also yielded germline DNA, while blood RNA was obtained from unsorted whole blood. The data originate from a study of tumor-infiltrating lymphocytes in primary liver carcinoma. On the study more broadly: Tumors measured roughly 4 to 10 cm and were stage T1-T3 N0M0. Samples had roughly 3.5 to 8 million productive TCRbeta reads, comparable between tissue types.

The germline V and J ends were trimmed by 5 bases and 12 bases, with 23 bases remaining between them. CDR3 length equals 15 residues. CDR1 is SGHAT and CDR2 is FQNNGV in the germline V gene. This rearrangement joins TRBV11-2 to TRBJ2-4; D is ambiguous. The receptor was derived from a woman in her thirties with primary liver carcinoma and hepatitis B virus infection. Sequencing input: peripheral blood. The CDR3 bases are TGTGCCAGCAGCACACCGATAGGGATTGTGTACACTCAGTACTTC. Translation gives CASSTPIGIVYTQYF.